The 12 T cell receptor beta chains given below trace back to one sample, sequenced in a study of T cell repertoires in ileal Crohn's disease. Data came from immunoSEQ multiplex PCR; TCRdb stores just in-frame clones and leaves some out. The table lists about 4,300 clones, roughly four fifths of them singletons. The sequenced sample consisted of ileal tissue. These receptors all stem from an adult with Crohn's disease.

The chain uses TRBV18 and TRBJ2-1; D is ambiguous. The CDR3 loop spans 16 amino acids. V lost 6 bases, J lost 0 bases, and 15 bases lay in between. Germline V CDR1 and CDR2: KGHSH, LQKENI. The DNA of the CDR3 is TGTGCCAGCTCGCCTATTGCCCACAGCTCCTACAATGAGCAGTTCTTC. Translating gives CASSPIAHSSYNEQFF.

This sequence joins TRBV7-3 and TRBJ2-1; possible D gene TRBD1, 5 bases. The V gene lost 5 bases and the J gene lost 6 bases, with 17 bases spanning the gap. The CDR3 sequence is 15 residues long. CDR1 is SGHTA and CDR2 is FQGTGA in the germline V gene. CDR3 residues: CASSPTVGRLNEQFF. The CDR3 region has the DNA TGTGCCAGCAGCCCCACTGTGGGGCGGCTCAATGAGCAGTTCTTC.

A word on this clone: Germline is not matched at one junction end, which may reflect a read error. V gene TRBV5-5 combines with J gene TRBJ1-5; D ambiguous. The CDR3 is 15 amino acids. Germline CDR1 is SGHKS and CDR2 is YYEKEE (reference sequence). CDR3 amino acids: CAGSLGGHLNQPQHF. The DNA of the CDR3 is TGTGCCGGCAGCTTGGGAGGGCATCTGAATCAGCCCCAGCATTTT.

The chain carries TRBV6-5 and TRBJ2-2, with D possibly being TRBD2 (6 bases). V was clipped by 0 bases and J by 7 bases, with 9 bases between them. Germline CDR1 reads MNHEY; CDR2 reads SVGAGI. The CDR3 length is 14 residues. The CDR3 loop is CASSYSRGGGELFF. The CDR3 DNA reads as TGTGCCAGCAGTTACTCGCGGGGAGGCGGGGAGCTGTTTTTT.

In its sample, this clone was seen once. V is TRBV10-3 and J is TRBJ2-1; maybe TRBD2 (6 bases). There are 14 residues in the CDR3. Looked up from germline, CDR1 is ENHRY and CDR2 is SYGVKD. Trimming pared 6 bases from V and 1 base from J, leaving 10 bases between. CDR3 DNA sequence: TGTGCCATCAGCGCGGGGTTATCCTACAATGAGCAGTTCTTC. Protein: CAISAGLSYNEQFF.

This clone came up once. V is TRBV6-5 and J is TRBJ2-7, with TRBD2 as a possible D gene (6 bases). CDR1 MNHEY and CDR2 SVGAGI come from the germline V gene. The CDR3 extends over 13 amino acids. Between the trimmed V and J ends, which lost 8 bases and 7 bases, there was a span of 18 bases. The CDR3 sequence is CASGSNSGREQYF. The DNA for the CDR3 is TGTGCCAGCGGCTCCAACAGCGGGCGTGAGCAGTACTTC.

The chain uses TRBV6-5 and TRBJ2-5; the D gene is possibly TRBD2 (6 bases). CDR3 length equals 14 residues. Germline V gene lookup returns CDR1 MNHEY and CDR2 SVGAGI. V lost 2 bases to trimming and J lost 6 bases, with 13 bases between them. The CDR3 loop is CASSYGDLGKTQYF. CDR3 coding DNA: TGTGCCAGCAGTTACGGGGACTTGGGGAAGACCCAGTACTTC.

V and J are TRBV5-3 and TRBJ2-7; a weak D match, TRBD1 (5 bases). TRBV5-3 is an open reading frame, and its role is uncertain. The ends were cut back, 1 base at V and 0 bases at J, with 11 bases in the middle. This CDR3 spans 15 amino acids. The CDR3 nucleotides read TGTGCCAGAAGCTTGATGCAGGGCTCCTCCTACGAGCAGTACTTC. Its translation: CARSLMQGSSYEQYF.

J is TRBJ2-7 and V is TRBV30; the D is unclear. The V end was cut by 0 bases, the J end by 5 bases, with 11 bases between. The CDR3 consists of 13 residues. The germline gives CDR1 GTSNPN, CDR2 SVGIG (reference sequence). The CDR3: CAWSVGRPNEQYF. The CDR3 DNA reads TGTGCCTGGAGTGTGGGCAGGCCCAACGAGCAGTACTTC.

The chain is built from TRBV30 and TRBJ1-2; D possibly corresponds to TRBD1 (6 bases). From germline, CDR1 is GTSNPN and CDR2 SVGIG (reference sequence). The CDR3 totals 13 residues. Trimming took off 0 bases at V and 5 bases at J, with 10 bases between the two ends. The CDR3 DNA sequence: TGTGCCTGGAGTGTAGGACAGCGTTATGGCTACACCTTC. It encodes CAWSVGQRYGYTF.

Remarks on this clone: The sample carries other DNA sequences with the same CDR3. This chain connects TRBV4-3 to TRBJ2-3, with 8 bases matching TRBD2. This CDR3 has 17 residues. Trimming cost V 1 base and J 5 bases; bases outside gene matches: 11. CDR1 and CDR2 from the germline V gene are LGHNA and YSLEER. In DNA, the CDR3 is TGCGCCAGCAGCCAAGTCCCGGCGGGAGGAAGGGGAGATACGCAGTATTTT. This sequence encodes CASSQVPAGGRGDTQYF.

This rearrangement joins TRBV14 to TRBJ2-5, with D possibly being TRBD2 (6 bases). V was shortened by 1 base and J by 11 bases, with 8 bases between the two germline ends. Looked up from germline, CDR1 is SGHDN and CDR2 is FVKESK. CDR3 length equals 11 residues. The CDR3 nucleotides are TGTGCCAGCAGCCAAGGCGGAGGGCAGTACTTC. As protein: CASSQGGGQYF.